This T cell receptor (beta chain) was obtained from a study of beta chain features in type 1 diabetes. The sequenced template was cDNA made from the entire isolated RNA. TCRdb's copy holds only in-frame clones and misses some; the assay was immunoSEQ multiplex PCR. The sample lists roughly 230,000 clones, over 8.5% occurring once. V shed 4 bases and J 6 bases; nucleotides not matched to a gene: 10. Looked up from germline, CDR1 is SGHRS and CDR2 is YFSETQ. The CDR3 extends over 15 amino acids. This clone was seen more than once but under ten times. Its target is not known. Study findings and constraints: A cDNA-based sequencing approach could over-represent cells with high TCR expression. Relative to healthy donors, patients appeared to have naive, central memory and Treg TCRB repertoires that were more similar.

Sample: naive CD4+ T cells from blood. The receptor was derived from a woman between 18 and 29 years old in good health. The chain joins TRBV5-1 to TRBJ2-3; TRBD1 matches at 8 bases. The CDR3 DNA reads as TGCGCCAGCAGCCGGGGACAGGCCTCTGTGGATACGCAGTATTTT. As protein: CASSRGQASVDTQYF.